This TCR beta chain originates from a study of early T cells in non-severe SARS-CoV-2 infection. The V end lost 4 bases, the J end lost 0 bases, and 13 bases lay between the germline ends. Looked up from germline, CDR1 is MDHEN and CDR2 is SYDVKM. This CDR3 is 15 amino acids long. Unique molecular identifiers were affixed to single, distinct cDNA molecules. TCRdb re-derived calls from the 5' RACE reads in MiXCR, one entry per CDR3 protein. The sample gives around 40,000 distinct CDR3 sequences, around 6.5% of which show up once; roughly 4.4% is in the top ten. In its sample, this clonotype was seen a few times.

The chain carries TRBV28 and TRBJ2-7; no definite D call. This receptor was obtained from an adult who was a healthcare worker with PCR-confirmed SARS-CoV-2 infection or an uninfected control (not recorded which). Sequencing input: whole blood. The CDR3 sequence is CASSSWASSSYEQYF. The CDR3 coding sequence is TGTGCCAGCAGTTCGTGGGCGAGTTCCTCCTACGAGCAGTACTTC.